This entry lists 32 T cell receptor beta chains sequenced from one sample in a study of early T cells in non-severe SARS-CoV-2 infection. TCRdb re-analysed the 5' RACE reads in MiXCR, keeping a single row per CDR3 protein. The data hold around 49,000 distinct CDR3 sequences, with about 4% observed a single time. The specimen was whole blood. These TCRs come from an adult who was a healthcare worker with PCR-confirmed SARS-CoV-2 infection or an uninfected control (not recorded which).

This clonotype was counted between two and nine times. This CDR3 is CSAGLDSYTDTQYF. In nucleotides, the CDR3 is TGCAGTGCTGGATTGGACAGTTACACAGATACGCAGTATTTT. The chain combines TRBV20-1 with TRBJ2-3; tentative D call: TRBD1 (6 bases). CDR3 length: 14 residues. Trimming stripped 5 bases from V and 2 bases from J, with 14 bases between. Germline assignment: CDR1 DFQATT and CDR2 SNEGSKA (reference sequence).

The chain uses TRBV7-8 and TRBJ2-7, with 9 positions matching TRBD2. Germline values: CDR1 SGHVS, CDR2 FQNEAQ. Losses at the gene ends were 6 bases for V and 2 bases for J; bases not matched to a gene: 5. This CDR3 comprises 14 residues. CDR3: CASRDSGGTYEQYF. The DNA for the CDR3 is TGTGCCAGCAGGGACAGCGGGGGGACCTACGAGCAGTACTTC.

The sample holds many counts of this clonotype. The chain is built from TRBV27 and TRBJ2-1; a possible D gene is TRBD1 (5 bases). The CDR3 runs to 15 residues. CDR1 is MNHEY, CDR2 SMNVEV, per germline (reference sequence). The V and J ends lost 3 bases and 0 bases respectively, with 9 bases between them. The CDR3 nucleotides are TGTGCCAGCAGTTTCAGGGCCGCCTCCTACAATGAGCAGTTCTTC. This gives the protein CASSFRAASYNEQFF.

In its sample, this clonotype was seen many times. CDR3 region: CASSHSGGKGSNQPQHF. The CDR3 bases are TGTGCCAGCAGCCACTCGGGGGGGAAAGGTAGCAATCAGCCCCAGCATTTT. The rearrangement links TRBV6-6 to TRBJ1-5; possible D gene TRBD1, 5 bases. With 6 bases removed from V and 0 bases from J, the gap between germline ends came to 18 bases. Germline-derived CDR1 and CDR2 are MNHNY and SVGAGI (reference sequence). This CDR3 is 17 amino acids long.

This clonotype was detected a few times. The chain uses TRBV29-1 and TRBJ2-1; 10 bases are a match to TRBD2. The junction had 17 bases not matched to a gene; V was cut back by 4 bases and J by 8 bases. Germline-derived CDR1 and CDR2 are SQVTM and ANQGSEA. The CDR3 sequence is 17 residues long. The CDR3 protein is CSVVGGVAGGLLDEQFF. The CDR3 region has the DNA TGCAGCGTTGTAGGCGGGGTAGCGGGAGGACTTTTGGATGAGCAGTTCTTC.

This clonotype was seen just once. The V call is TRBV5-5, the J call TRBJ2-7; D is perhaps TRBD1 (6 bases). V lost 1 base and J 3 bases, leaving 8 bases between the germline ends. Germline loops: CDR1 SGHKS, CDR2 YYEKEE (reference sequence). There are 13 residues in the CDR3. CDR3 amino acids: CASSLQGHYEQYF. As DNA, the CDR3 is TGTGCCAGCAGCTTGCAGGGGCACTACGAGCAGTACTTC.

In this sample, this clonotype turned up a few times. V and J are TRBV3-1 and TRBJ2-7; 8 bases agree with TRBD1. CDR1 and CDR2 from the germline V gene are LGHDT and YNNKEL (reference sequence). The CDR3 loop spans 17 amino acids. V shed 4 bases, J shed 6 bases, and the junction held 17 bases outside the gene matches. CDR3 DNA: TGTGCCAGCAGCCGGGACAGGATTTCACGGCGGGGCTCCGAGCAGTACTTC. It specifies CASSRDRISRRGSEQYF.

This clonotype was observed a single time. Possible read error: a much larger clone is one base away. This sequence joins TRBV6-6 and TRBJ2-1, with TRBD1 as a possible D gene (5 bases). V lost 2 bases, J lost 3 bases, and 8 bases lay in between. Germline V lookup: CDR1 MNHNY, CDR2 SVGAGI (reference sequence). The CDR3 extends over 14 amino acids. CDR3 in DNA: TGTGCCAGCAGTTACCTGACAGACTACAATGAGCAGTTCTTC. Residues: CASSYLTDYNEQFF.

This clonotype was observed a handful of times. V gene TRBV3-1 combines with J gene TRBJ2-1, with 10 bases that match TRBD1. The V gene end was trimmed by 4 bases and the J gene end by 6 bases; junction bases not matched to a gene: 6. Germline CDR1 reads LGHDT; CDR2 reads YNNKEL (reference sequence). This CDR3 spans 15 amino acids. Here the CDR3 reads CASSRGQGLGNEQFF. The CDR3 region has the DNA TGTGCCAGCAGCCGGGGACAGGGGCTGGGCAATGAGCAGTTCTTC.

This clonotype was detected ten times or more. The chain combines TRBV7-9 with TRBJ1-1; a possible D gene is TRBD1 (5 bases). The V gene's germline CDR1 is SEHNR and CDR2 FQNEAQ (reference sequence). The CDR3 totals 12 residues. V was trimmed by 5 bases and J by 10 bases, leaving 14 bases between them. Written as DNA, the CDR3 is TGTGCCAGCAGCGTCGACACAGGATCAGCTTTCTTT. It codes for CASSVDTGSAFF.

This clonotype came up many times. The chain joins TRBV9 to TRBJ1-4, with 8 bases aligning to TRBD1. Trimming removed 0 bases from V and 5 bases from J; junction bases left unmatched: 3. CDR3 length: 15 amino acids. Germline V gives CDR1 SGDLS, CDR2 YYNGEE. The CDR3: CASSVGTGGNEKLFF. The CDR3 DNA is TGTGCCAGCAGCGTAGGAACAGGGGGAAATGAAAAACTGTTTTTT.

This clonotype was seen repeatedly, ten times or more. The V and J genes are TRBV3-1 and TRBJ1-1; 9 bases fit TRBD1. Germline trimming cut 2 bases from V and 5 bases from J; bases unmatched to any gene: 9. Germline V lookup: CDR1 LGHDT, CDR2 YNNKEL (reference sequence). CDR3 length: 16 residues. The CDR3 DNA reads as TGTGCCAGCAGCCAAACGGACAGGGGTATGGAGACTGAAGCTTTCTTT. Encoded protein: CASSQTDRGMETEAFF.

This clonotype came up many times. The CDR3 is CASSEQPNSPLHF. In DNA, the CDR3 is TGTGCCAGCAGCGAGCAGCCAAATTCACCCCTCCACTTT. J is TRBJ1-6 and V is TRBV6-1; D ambiguous. This CDR3 spans 13 amino acids. The V gene's germline CDR1 is MNHNS and CDR2 SASEGT. Trimming pared 6 bases from V and 7 bases from J, leaving 10 bases between.

This clonotype was counted between two and nine times. The J gene is TRBJ1-4, the V gene TRBV18; D remains unclear. This CDR3 contains 14 residues. Trimming cost V 2 bases and J 3 bases, with 7 bases left between them. Germline V CDR1 and CDR2: KGHSH, LQKENI. The DNA for the CDR3 is TGTGCCAGCTCACCAACTATCGCTAATGAAAAACTGTTTTTT. This gives the protein CASSPTIANEKLFF.

This chain links TRBV19 with TRBJ2-1; TRBD1 agrees at 8 bases. The CDR3 consists of 15 residues. Germline trimming cut 4 bases from V and 9 bases from J; bases unmatched to any gene: 11. From germline, CDR1 is LNHDA and CDR2 SQIVND (reference sequence). The CDR3 coding sequence is TGTGCCAGTAGTACCCCCCGACAGGGGATGGGTGAGCAGTTCTTC. Residues: CASSTPRQGMGEQFF.

There are many counts of this clonotype. J is TRBJ2-2 and V is TRBV3-1; weak D call: TRBD2 (5 bases). Germline values: CDR1 LGHDT, CDR2 YNNKEL (reference sequence). The CDR3 totals 11 residues. Between the trimmed V and J ends, which lost 8 bases and 8 bases, there was a span of 9 bases. CDR3: CASGEWGELFF. The CDR3 DNA reads as TGTGCCAGCGGGGAGTGGGGGGAGCTGTTTTTT.

The rearrangement joins TRBV20-1 to TRBJ1-6; D is unresolved. Per the germline V gene, CDR1 is DFQATT and CDR2 is SNEGSKA (reference sequence). This CDR3 spans 14 amino acids. V lost 3 bases and J 7 bases, leaving 13 bases between the germline ends. The CDR3 here is CSASPVGLNSPLHF. CDR3 sequence (DNA): TGCAGTGCTAGCCCTGTGGGCCTAAATTCACCCCTCCACTTT.

The rearrangement joins TRBV5-1 to TRBJ2-2, with D maybe TRBD1 (6 bases). Germline CDR1 and CDR2: SGHRS and YFSETQ. Trimming took 4 bases from V and 1 from J, leaving 14 bases between them. This CDR3 comprises 16 residues. Written as DNA, the CDR3 is TGCGCCAGCAGCCCCATCCCGGGACAGAACACCGGGGAGCTGTTTTTT. Translated: CASSPIPGQNTGELFF.

This sequence joins TRBV27 and TRBJ1-2; D ambiguous. In germline, CDR1 is MNHEY, CDR2 SMNVEV (reference sequence). The CDR3 contains 13 residues. Deletions cut 4 bases from V and 8 bases from J, with 14 bases between. CDR3 in DNA: TGTGCCAGCAGTTCGTCTAGGGCGAAAGGCTACACCTTC. Residues: CASSSSRAKGYTF.

This clonotype has at least ten counts. The genes are TRBV30 and TRBJ2-3; D might be TRBD2 (5 bases). With 2 bases removed from V and 6 bases from J, the gap between germline ends came to 9 bases. CDR1 and CDR2 (germline): GTSNPN, SVGIG (reference sequence). CDR3 length equals 12 residues. The CDR3 is CAWSNTGDTQYF. CDR3 coding DNA: TGTGCCTGGAGTAATACGGGGGATACGCAGTATTTT.

V usage is TRBV10-2 and J usage is TRBJ2-3, with TRBD2 matching 8 bases. J was trimmed by 3 bases and V by 6 bases; bases with no gene match: 11. The CDR3 length is 16 residues. The germline V gene encodes CDR1 WSHSY and CDR2 SAAADI. Written as DNA, the CDR3 is TGCGCCAGCAGGAGAGCCGGGACTAGTAGTACAGATACGCAGTATTTT. Translated, it gives CASRRAGTSSTDTQYF.

For this clonotype: A much more abundant neighbour one base away suggests this may be a read error. The rearrangement links TRBV6-6 to TRBJ2-2; TRBD1 matches at 7 bases. The V gene's germline CDR1 is MNHNY and CDR2 SVGAGI (reference sequence). This CDR3 spans 12 amino acids. CDR3 in amino acids: CVSTGDTGELFF. The CDR3 DNA reads TGTGTCAGCACAGGGGACACCGGGGAGCTGTTTTTT.

This clonotype was detected ten times or more. The chain has TRBV14 and TRBJ1-2; the match to TRBD1 covers 7 bases. V lost 4 bases, J lost 10 bases, and 3 bases stayed unmatched. Germline CDR1 and CDR2: SGHDN and FVKESK. The CDR3 has 11 residues. CDR3 nucleotide sequence: TGTGCCAGCAGCCGACAGGGAGCCTACACCTTC. Its translation: CASSRQGAYTF.

This clonotype was counted ten times or more. The chain has TRBV12-3 or TRBV12-4 and TRBJ1-5, with D uncertain. V was trimmed by 3 bases and J by 5 bases, leaving 5 bases between them. There are 12 residues in the CDR3. CDR3 in amino acids: CASSFSDQPQHF. In nucleotides, the CDR3 is TGTGCCAGCAGTTTTTCGGATCAGCCCCAGCATTTT.

This clonotype has ten or more counts. The chain carries TRBV2 and TRBJ2-7; D possibly uses TRBD1 or TRBD2 (5 bases each). CDR3 size: 11 residues. Germline assignment: CDR1 SNHLY and CDR2 FYNNEI. Deletions cut 10 bases from V and 2 bases from J, with 9 bases between. Here the CDR3 reads CATRGAYEQYF. CDR3 sequence (DNA): TGTGCCACGAGGGGAGCCTACGAGCAGTACTTC.

This clonotype was picked up many times. The chain links TRBV9 to TRBJ2-7; 12 bases are a match to TRBD2. With V trimmed by 4 bases and J by 4 bases, 3 bases remained unmatched. The CDR3 length is 14 residues. CDR1 SGDLS and CDR2 YYNGEE come from the germline V gene. CDR3 amino acids: CASSPGTSGYEQYF. In nucleotides, the CDR3 is TGTGCCAGCAGCCCAGGGACTAGCGGGTACGAGCAGTACTTC.

This clonotype was counted between two and nine times. This chain links TRBV7-9 with TRBJ1-2; TRBD1 might be the D (5 bases). The CDR3 contains 16 residues. CDR1 and CDR2 from the germline V gene are SEHNR and FQNEAQ (reference sequence). The V end lost 5 bases, the J end lost 2 bases, and 18 bases lay between the germline ends. The CDR3 region is CASSPSFGRTNYGYTF. CDR3 DNA: TGTGCCAGCAGCCCCTCGTTTGGCAGGACAAACTATGGCTACACCTTC.

This clonotype was recorded at least ten times. The CDR3 is CASSLDLGTSSYNEQFF. The CDR3 DNA follows: TGTGCCAGCAGCTTGGATTTAGGGACTAGCTCCTACAATGAGCAGTTCTTC. The rearrangement links TRBV5-5 to TRBJ2-1; 8 bases line up with TRBD2. The germline V gene encodes CDR1 SGHKS and CDR2 YYEKEE (reference sequence). V shed 0 bases, J shed 0 bases, and the junction held 5 bases outside the gene matches. The CDR3 sequence is 17 residues long. Variable domain in full (rest from reference TRBV5-5 and TRBJ2-1): DAGVTQSPTHLIKTRGQQVTLRCSPISGHKSVSWYQQVLGQGPQFIFQYYEKEERGRGNFPDRFSARQFPNYSSELNVNALLLGDSALYLCASSLDLGTSSYNEQFFGPGTRLTVL.

Ten or more counts support this clonotype. This chain joins TRBV5-5 and TRBJ1-1; the match to TRBD1 covers 7 bases. J gave up 0 bases and V 0 bases, and 2 bases lay outside the gene matches. The CDR3 consists of 15 residues. CDR1 is SGHKS and CDR2 is YYEKEE in the germline V gene (reference sequence). The CDR3 sequence: CASSLAGGLNTEAFF. The DNA of the CDR3 is TGTGCCAGCAGCTTGGCAGGGGGGTTGAACACTGAAGCTTTCTTT.

This clonotype was seen many times. The V call is TRBV4-3, the J call TRBJ2-1, with a weak D call TRBD2 (6 bases). Trimming cost V 0 bases and J 11 bases, with 17 bases left between them. In germline, CDR1 is LGHNA, CDR2 YSLEER. There are 15 residues in the CDR3. In DNA form, the CDR3 reads TGCGCCAGCAGCCAAGATATTCTAGGGACTTTAAAGCAGTTCTTC. Translated: CASSQDILGTLKQFF.

Comments on this clonotype: A much more abundant neighbour one base away suggests this may be a read error. The V call is TRBV2, the J call TRBJ2-1; D is undetermined. CDR1 SNHLY and CDR2 FYNNEI come from the germline V gene. Trimming removed 8 bases at V and 5 bases at J, with 13 bases between. The CDR3 runs 13 residues. The CDR3 is CASLRLLNNEQFF. The CDR3 nucleotides are TGTGCCAGCCTGAGACTGCTTAACAATGAGCAGTTCTTC.

This clonotype occurred many times. The chain employs TRBV2 and TRBJ1-6; 7 bases map to TRBD1. The V gene's germline CDR1 is SNHLY and CDR2 FYNNEI. The CDR3 spans 15 residues. Germline trimming cut 2 bases from V and 8 bases from J; bases unmatched to any gene: 6. CDR3 in amino acids: CASSELPGGHSPLHF. DNA for the CDR3: TGTGCCAGCAGTGAACTTCCAGGGGGGCATTCACCCCTCCACTTT.